Listed below are T cell receptor beta chains from one sample, sequenced in a study of T-cell reconstitution after alpha-beta-depleted transplantation in children. TCRdb itself ran the PCR reads through MiXCR, one entry per CDR3 protein. The sample holds about 830,000 distinct CDR3 sequences, 16% seen once. Here the sequenced sample was PBMCs, mostly from graft donor cells, taken 360 days after TCRalphabeta/CD19-depleted stem cell transplant. These receptors came from a male patient aged 10 to 17 who had a stem cell transplant for acute lymphoblastic leukemia, so the T cells may come from the graft donor. Each CDR3 is given with its conserved first and last residue. A D gene is named only where the DNA matches it firmly. The size of a clone is reported for some rows only, either as once, few or many, or as a class for expanded clones.

D	V	size	J	CDR3	DNA
TRBD1	TRBV27	few	TRBJ2-5	CASKGQGRGETQYF	TGTGCCAGCAAAGGACAGGGGCGCGGAGAGACCCAGTACTTC
TRBD1	TRBV24-1	few	TRBJ2-3	CATSGQGADTQYF	TGTGCCACCAGTGGACAGGGTGCAGATACGCAGTATTTT
TRBD2	TRBV4-1	many	TRBJ2-7	CASSQTSGTYEQYF	TGCGCCAGCAGCCAAACTAGCGGAACCTACGAGCAGTACTTC
TRBD2	TRBV5-1	few	TRBJ2-1	CASSLRTSGSAEQFF	TGCGCCAGCAGCCTCAGGACTAGCGGGAGTGCTGAGCAGTTCTTC
-	TRBV6-5	-	TRBJ1-2	CASSYDRANYGYTF	TGTGCCAGCAGTTACGACAGAGCTAACTATGGCTACACCTTC
TRBD1	TRBV29-1	-	TRBJ2-1	CSYRGTGGAGVDYNEQFF	TGCAGCTACCGCGGGACAGGGGGTGCCGGCGTAGACTACAATGAGCAGTTCTTC
-	TRBV3-1	-	TRBJ2-2	CASSQDYRTSNTGELFF	TGTGCCAGCAGCCAAGATTATAGGACTTCGAACACCGGGGAGCTGTTTTTT
-	TRBV7-8	-	TRBJ1-5	CASSLVGLMNQPQHF	TGTGCCAGCAGCTTAGTAGGACTGATGAATCAGCCCCAGCATTTT
-	TRBV7-9	few	TRBJ1-2	CASSPSTRSPLYGYTF	TGTGCCAGCAGCCCGTCGACCCGAAGCCCTCTCTATGGCTACACCTTC
-	TRBV6-5	few	TRBJ1-4	CASSYGGSNEKLFF	TGTGCCAGCAGTTACGGGGGTTCTAATGAAAAACTGTTTTTT
-	TRBV10-3	-	TRBJ2-1	CAISEGLGGGEQFF	TGTGCCATCAGTGAAGGGCTAGGTGGAGGTGAGCAGTTCTTC
-	TRBV7-2	-	TRBJ2-1	CASSFLYYAGGEQFF	TGTGCCAGCAGCTTCTTGTACTACGCTGGTGGTGAGCAGTTCTTC
TRBD1	TRBV30	few	TRBJ2-5	CAWSTGTGGQETQYF	TGTGCCTGGAGTACCGGGACAGGGGGACAAGAGACCCAGTACTTC
-	TRBV30	-	TRBJ1-1	CAWSAGVITEAFF	TGTGCCTGGAGTGCGGGGGTAATCACTGAAGCTTTCTTT
TRBD2	TRBV24-1	-	TRBJ2-7	CATSDLSASGRDEQYF	TGTGCCACCAGTGATTTGTCGGCTAGCGGGAGGGACGAGCAGTACTTC
TRBD2	TRBV7-9	-	TRBJ2-3	CASSPQTSGATDTQYF	TGTGCCAGCAGCCCCCAGACTAGCGGGGCAACAGATACGCAGTATTTT
-	TRBV5-5	few	TRBJ2-7	CASSLGVGNYEQYF	TGTGCCAGCAGCTTGGGGGTCGGGAACTACGAGCAGTACTTC
TRBD1	TRBV5-5	-	TRBJ2-5	CASSPDRGRGETQYF	TGTGCCAGCAGCCCAGACAGGGGGCGAGGGGAGACCCAGTACTTC
-	TRBV9	few	TRBJ2-7	CASEATPSYEQYF	TGTGCCAGCGAGGCAACTCCCTCCTACGAGCAGTACTTC
TRBD2	TRBV29-1	-	TRBJ2-7	CSVEETSGWPYEQYF	TGCAGCGTTGAAGAAACTAGCGGGTGGCCCTACGAGCAGTACTTC
-	TRBV4-1	-	TRBJ2-1	CASSYPGRYNEQFF	TGCGCCAGCAGCTACCCGGGACGCTACAATGAGCAGTTCTTC
-	TRBV7-2	many	TRBJ2-7	CASSSASFWLEQYF	TGTGCCAGCAGCTCGGCCAGCTTCTGGCTCGAGCAGTACTTC
-	TRBV12-3/TRBV12-4	-	TRBJ2-2	CASTLTVNTGELFF	TGTGCCAGCACCCTGACAGTGAACACCGGGGAGCTGTTTTTT
-	TRBV7-6	-	TRBJ2-3	CASSWSPGSTDTQYF	TGTGCCAGCAGCTGGAGCCCAGGGTCCACAGATACGCAGTATTTT
TRBD2	TRBV5-1	few	TRBJ2-3	CASSLEIRLAAPSTDTQYF	TGCGCCAGCAGCTTGGAAATTCGACTAGCGGCCCCAAGCACAGATACGCAGTATTTT
-	TRBV4-1	few	TRBJ2-1	CASSQDHNEQFF	TGCGCCAGCAGCCAAGATCACAATGAGCAGTTCTTC
TRBD2	TRBV29-1	many	TRBJ2-1	CSGRLAGVPYNEQFF	TGCAGCGGCCGACTAGCGGGAGTTCCCTACAATGAGCAGTTCTTC
TRBD2	TRBV7-2	once	TRBJ2-2	CASSLDRAGYTGELFF	TGTGCCAGCAGCTTAGACCGAGCGGGGTACACCGGGGAGCTGTTTTTT
-	TRBV30	few	TRBJ2-5	CAWSWVKGETQYF	TGTGCCTGGAGTTGGGTCAAGGGGGAGACCCAGTACTTC
TRBD2	TRBV6-2/TRBV6-3	few	TRBJ2-7	CASSYGGLAKNYEQYF	TGTGCCAGCAGTTACGGTGGACTAGCGAAGAACTACGAGCAGTACTTC
-	TRBV6-5	-	TRBJ1-1	CASSRQDTNTEAFF	TGTGCCAGCAGTCGACAGGATACGAACACTGAAGCTTTCTTT
TRBD1	TRBV5-1	few	TRBJ2-3	CASSSETGGSGDTQYF	TGCGCCAGCAGCTCGGAGACAGGGGGATCAGGAGATACGCAGTATTTT
-	TRBV10-3	few	TRBJ1-3	CAISYPGKHSGNTIYF	TGTGCCATCAGTTACCCGGGGAAACACTCTGGAAACACCATATATTTT
TRBD1	TRBV18	many	TRBJ2-2	CASSPRTGDTGELFF	TGTGCCAGCAGTCCCCGGACAGGGGACACCGGGGAGCTGTTTTTT
TRBD2	TRBV30	-	TRBJ2-1	CAWSVPLISGRANEQFF	TGTGCCTGGAGTGTACCCCTCATAAGCGGGAGGGCCAATGAGCAGTTCTTC
TRBD1	TRBV15	few	TRBJ2-1	CATSRSSGGLNEQFF	TGTGCCACCAGCAGATCTTCAGGGGGCTTAAATGAGCAGTTCTTC
TRBD1	TRBV4-1	-	TRBJ2-1	CASSISDRGRSEQFF	TGCGCCAGCAGCATTTCGGACAGGGGGCGTAGTGAGCAGTTCTTC
TRBD2	TRBV4-1	once	TRBJ2-5	CASSQALAGEQETQYF	TGCGCCAGCAGCCAAGCCCTAGCGGGAGAACAAGAGACCCAGTACTTC
-	TRBV12-3/TRBV12-4	-	TRBJ2-1	CASGFGSWRDNEQFF	TGTGCCAGCGGGTTTGGGTCCTGGAGGGACAATGAGCAGTTCTTC
-	TRBV3-1	-	TRBJ1-5	CASSPSMGHPEHF	TGTGCCAGCAGCCCTTCGATGGGGCACCCGGAGCATTTT
-	TRBV4-1	-	TRBJ2-3	CASSQTQGDTQYF	TGCGCCAGCAGCCAAACACAGGGAGATACGCAGTATTTT
-	TRBV24-1	many	TRBJ2-5	CATSDLDRQETQYF	TGTGCCACCAGTGACCTGGACAGACAAGAGACCCAGTACTTC
TRBD2	TRBV2	-	TRBJ2-4	CASMRVGTSGSAKNIQYF	TGTGCCAGCATGAGGGTGGGGACTAGCGGGAGTGCCAAAAACATTCAGTACTTC
-	TRBV7-9	-	TRBJ1-5	CASSLVGGSQPQHF	TGTGCCAGCAGCTTAGTGGGAGGTAGCCAGCCCCAGCATTTT
-	TRBV5-1	many	TRBJ2-7	CASSLELAGNEQYF	TGCGCCAGCAGCTTGGAACTGGCGGGGAACGAGCAGTACTTC
TRBD2	TRBV29-1	few	TRBJ2-2	CSVGVTGGPGGELFF	TGCAGCGTGGGTGTCACGGGAGGGCCCGGCGGGGAGCTGTTTTTT